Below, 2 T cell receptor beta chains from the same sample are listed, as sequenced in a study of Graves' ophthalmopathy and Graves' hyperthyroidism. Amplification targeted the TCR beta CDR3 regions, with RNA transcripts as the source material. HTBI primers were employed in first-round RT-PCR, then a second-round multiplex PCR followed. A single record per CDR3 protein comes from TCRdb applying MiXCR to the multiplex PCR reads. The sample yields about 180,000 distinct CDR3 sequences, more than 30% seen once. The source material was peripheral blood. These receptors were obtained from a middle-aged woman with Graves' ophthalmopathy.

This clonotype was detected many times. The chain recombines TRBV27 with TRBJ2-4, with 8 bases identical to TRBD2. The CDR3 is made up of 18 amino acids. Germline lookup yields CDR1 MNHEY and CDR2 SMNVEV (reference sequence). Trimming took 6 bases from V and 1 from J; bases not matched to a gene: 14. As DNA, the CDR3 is TGTGCCAGCAGCCCGGGACTAGGGCCGCCCTTGGCCAAAAACATTCAGTACTTC. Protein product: CASSPGLGPPLAKNIQYF.

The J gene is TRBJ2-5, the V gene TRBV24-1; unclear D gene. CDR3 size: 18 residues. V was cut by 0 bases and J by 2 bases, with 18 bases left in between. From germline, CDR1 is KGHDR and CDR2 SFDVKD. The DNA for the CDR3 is TGTGCCACCAGTGATTTGCACCCAGGCGTCCCCGCTCAAGAGACCCAGTACTTC. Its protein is CATSDLHPGVPAQETQYF.